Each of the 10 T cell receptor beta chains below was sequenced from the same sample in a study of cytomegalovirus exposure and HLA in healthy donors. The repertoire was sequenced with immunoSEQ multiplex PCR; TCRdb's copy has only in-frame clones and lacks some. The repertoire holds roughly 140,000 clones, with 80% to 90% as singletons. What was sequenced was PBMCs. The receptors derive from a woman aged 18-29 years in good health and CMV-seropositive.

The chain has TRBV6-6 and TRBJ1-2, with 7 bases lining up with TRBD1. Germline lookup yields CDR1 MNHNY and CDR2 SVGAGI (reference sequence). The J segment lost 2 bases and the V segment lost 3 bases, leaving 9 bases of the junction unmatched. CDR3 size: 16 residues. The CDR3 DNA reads TGTGCCAGCAGTTATGACAGGGTCAGTTCGAACTATGGCTACACCTTC. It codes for CASSYDRVSSNYGYTF.

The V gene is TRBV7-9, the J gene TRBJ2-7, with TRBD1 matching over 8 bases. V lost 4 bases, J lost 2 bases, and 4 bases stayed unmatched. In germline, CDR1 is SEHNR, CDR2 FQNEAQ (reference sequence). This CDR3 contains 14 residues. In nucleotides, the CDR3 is TGTGCCAGCAGCTCGGGACAGGTCCCCTACGAGCAGTACTTC. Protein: CASSSGQVPYEQYF.

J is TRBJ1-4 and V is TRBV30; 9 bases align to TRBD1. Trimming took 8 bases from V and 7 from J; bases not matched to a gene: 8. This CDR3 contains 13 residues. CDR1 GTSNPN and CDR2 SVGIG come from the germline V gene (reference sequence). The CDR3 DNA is TGTGCCGGGGGACAGGGCTGGGGTGAAAAACTGTTTTTT. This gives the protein CAGGQGWGEKLFF. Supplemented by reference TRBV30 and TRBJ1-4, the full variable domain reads SQTIHQWPATLVQPVGSPLSLECTVEGTSNPNLYWYRQAAGRGLQLLFYSVGIGQISSEVPQNLSASRPQDRQFILSSKKLLLSDSGFYLCAGGQGWGEKLFFGSGTQLSVL.

Here the CDR3 reads CAIRSGGPVLETQYF. CDR3 nucleotides: TGTGCCATCAGGTCCGGGGGACCCGTGTTGGAGACCCAGTACTTC. The genes are TRBV10-3 and TRBJ2-5, with D possibly being TRBD2 (6 bases). The CDR3 runs to 15 residues. The germline gives CDR1 ENHRY, CDR2 SYGVKD. Trimming took 6 bases from V and 5 from J, leaving 19 bases between them.

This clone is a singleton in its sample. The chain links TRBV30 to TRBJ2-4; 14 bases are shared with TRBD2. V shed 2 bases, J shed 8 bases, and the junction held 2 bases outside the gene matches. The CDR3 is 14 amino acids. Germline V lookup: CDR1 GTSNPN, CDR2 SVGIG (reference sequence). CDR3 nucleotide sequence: TGTGCCTGGAGTCGGGGACTAGCGGGAGACATTCAGTACTTC. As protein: CAWSRGLAGDIQYF. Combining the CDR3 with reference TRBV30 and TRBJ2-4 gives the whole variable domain SQTIHQWPATLVQPVGSPLSLECTVEGTSNPNLYWYRQAAGRGLQLLFYSVGIGQISSEVPQNLSASRPQDRQFILSSKKLLLSDSGFYLCAWSRGLAGDIQYFGAGTRLSVL.

DNA for the CDR3: TGTGCCAGCAGCTTAAGCGGGAGCGAGACCCAGTACTTC. Its translation: CASSLSGSETQYF. J is TRBJ2-5 and V is TRBV7-8; 8 bases are a match to TRBD2. Trimming removed 2 bases from V and 5 bases from J; junction bases left unmatched: 1. The germline CDR1 and CDR2 sequences are SGHVS and FQNEAQ. This CDR3 has 13 residues.

The CDR3 DNA sequence: TGTGCCAGCAGATCCGACGCACCGGGACAGTACAATCAGCCCCAGCATTTT. Its translation is CASRSDAPGQYNQPQHF. The J gene is TRBJ1-5, the V gene TRBV7-9, with TRBD1 matching 7 bases. Germline values: CDR1 SEHNR, CDR2 FQNEAQ (reference sequence). The CDR3 has 17 residues. The V segment lost 6 bases and the J segment 3 bases; nucleotides outside the gene matches: 14.

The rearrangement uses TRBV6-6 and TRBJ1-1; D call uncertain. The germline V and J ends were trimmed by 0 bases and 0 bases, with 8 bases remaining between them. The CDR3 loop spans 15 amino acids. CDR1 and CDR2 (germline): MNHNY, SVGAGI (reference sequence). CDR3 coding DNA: TGTGCCAGCAGTTACTCGCTGGGAGTGAACACTGAAGCTTTCTTT. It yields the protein CASSYSLGVNTEAFF.

CDR3 sequence reads: CASSETNQPQHF. CDR3 DNA: TGTGCCAGCTCAGAAACTAATCAGCCCCAGCATTTT. The chain carries TRBV18 and TRBJ1-5; D gene unclear. With 5 bases removed from V and 4 bases from J, the gap between germline ends came to 6 bases. Germline loops: CDR1 KGHSH, CDR2 LQKENI. This CDR3 contains 12 residues.

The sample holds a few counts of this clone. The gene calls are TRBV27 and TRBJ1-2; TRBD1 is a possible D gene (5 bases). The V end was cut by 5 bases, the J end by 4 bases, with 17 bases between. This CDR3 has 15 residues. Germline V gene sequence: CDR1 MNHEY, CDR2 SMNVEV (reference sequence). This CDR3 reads CASSPPGLDSYGYTF. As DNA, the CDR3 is TGTGCCAGCAGTCCTCCAGGGCTCGACAGCTATGGCTACACCTTC.